A selection of T cell receptor beta chains follows, all from one sample in a study of blood T cell repertoires in COVID-19. TCRdb's copy holds only in-frame clones and misses some; the assay was immunoSEQ multiplex PCR. In the table there are approximately 100,000 clones, around nine tenths of which are singletons. Sequencing was done on a sample of peripheral blood. The receptors stem from a human donor with COVID-19, enrolled during active disease. The donor label of this sample is uncertain. The CDR3 runs from the conserved cysteine through the conserved F or W. The D gene is left open where the match is weak. Only part of the rows carry a size: once, few, many, or a class if the clone is expanded.

clone_size | j_call | v_call | d_call | cdr3_aa | cdr3_nt
- | TRBJ2-5 | TRBV18 | - | CASSPAMTAQETQYF | TGTGCCAGCTCACCGGCCATGACAGCTCAAGAGACCCAGTACTTC
- | TRBJ1-1 | TRBV4-2 | - | CASSQDPTGSNTEAFF | TGTGCCAGCAGCCAAGACCCGACAGGTAGTAACACTGAAGCTTTCTTT
- | TRBJ1-1 | TRBV6-5 | - | CASSLTGGWDTEAFF | TGTGCCAGCAGTTTAACGGGGGGTTGGGACACTGAAGCTTTCTTT
- | TRBJ2-1 | TRBV28 | TRBD2 | CASRPGLAGVRNEQFF | TGTGCCAGCAGACCTGGACTAGCGGGAGTCCGCAATGAGCAGTTCTTC
- | TRBJ2-7 | TRBV7-2 | - | CASSSYYEQYF | TGTGCCAGCAGTTCTTACTACGAGCAGTACTTC
- | TRBJ1-2 | TRBV11-2 | - | CASSSPRGAQYGYTF | TGTGCCAGCAGCTCACCCCGCGGGGCTCAGTATGGCTACACCTTC
- | TRBJ1-5 | TRBV3-1/TRBV3-2 | - | CASSQGTGSQPQHF | TGTGCCAGCAGCCAAGGCACAGGGTCCCAGCCCCAGCATTTT
- | TRBJ2-7 | TRBV30 | - | CAWSWGGRPYEQYF | TGTGCCTGGAGTTGGGGGGGCAGGCCCTACGAGCAGTACTTC
once | TRBJ2-7 | TRBV4-1 | - | CASSQVRDSAYEQYF | TGCGCCAGCAGCCAAGTAAGGGACTCAGCCTACGAGCAGTACTTC
- | TRBJ2-5 | TRBV23-1 | - | CASHSRGEETQYF | TGCGCCAGCCACTCGCGGGGTGAAGAGACCCAGTACTTC
- | TRBJ2-7 | TRBV3-1/TRBV3-2 | TRBD2 | CASSQGLADSYEQYF | TGTGCCAGCAGCCAGGGACTAGCGGATAGCTACGAGCAGTACTTC
once | TRBJ2-1 | TRBV2 | - | CASSAYNEQFF | TGTGCCAGCAGCGCCTACAATGAGCAGTTCTTC
once | TRBJ1-6 | TRBV30 | - | CAWSVGWGGTRNSPLHF | TGTGCCTGGAGTGTAGGTTGGGGGGGGACGCGGAATTCACCCCTCCACTTT
- | TRBJ1-1 | TRBV25-1 | - | CASSAVNTEAFF | TGTGCCAGCAGTGCAGTGAACACTGAAGCTTTCTTT
once | TRBJ2-7 | TRBV29-1 | TRBD2 | CSVDPQQQGLGHYEQYF | TGCAGCGTTGACCCCCAGCAGCAGGGACTAGGACACTACGAGCAGTACTTC
- | TRBJ1-1 | TRBV5-1 | TRBD1 | CASSLRTGVLMNTEAFF | TGCGCCAGCAGCCTCAGGACAGGGGTCCTCATGAACACTGAAGCTTTCTTT
- | TRBJ1-2 | TRBV24-1 | - | CATSGKGWNGYTF | TGTGCCACCAGTGGCAAGGGGTGGAATGGCTACACCTTC
- | TRBJ2-7 | TRBV4-1 | TRBD1 | CASRLRDRDQKQYF | TGCGCCAGTAGGCTCCGAGACAGGGACCAAAAGCAGTACTTC
- | TRBJ2-1 | TRBV19 | TRBD2 | CASSRTSGGYNEQFF | TGTGCCAGTAGTAGGACTAGCGGGGGCTACAATGAGCAGTTCTTC
- | TRBJ2-1 | TRBV29-1 | - | CSVVRGAYNEQFF | TGCAGCGTTGTGCGGGGTGCATACAATGAGCAGTTCTTC
- | TRBJ2-7 | TRBV2 | - | CASSEGQGTYEQYF | TGTGCCAGCAGTGAAGGGCAGGGGACCTACGAGCAGTACTTC
- | TRBJ2-7 | TRBV19 | - | CASGGAPSYEQYF | TGTGCCAGTGGGGGGGCCCCCTCCTACGAGCAGTACTTC
- | TRBJ1-5 | TRBV11-2 | - | CASSPQGDQPQHF | TGTGCCAGCAGCCCACAGGGAGATCAGCCCCAGCATTTT
few | TRBJ2-1 | TRBV5-1 | - | CASSLDTVYNEQFF | TGCGCCAGCAGCTTGGATACGGTCTACAATGAGCAGTTCTTC
- | TRBJ1-1 | TRBV4-2 | TRBD1 | CASSHIPGQGGNTEAFF | TGTGCCAGCAGCCATATCCCGGGACAGGGGGGGAACACTGAAGCTTTCTTT
- | TRBJ1-3 | TRBV4-1 | - | CASSQGPIGSGNTIYF | TGCGCCAGCAGCCAGGGCCCGATAGGCTCTGGAAACACCATATATTTT
- | TRBJ2-7 | TRBV20-1 | - | CSASSQGNWNEQYF | TGCAGTGCTAGTAGTCAGGGGAATTGGAACGAGCAGTACTTC
- | TRBJ1-5 | TRBV6-6 | - | CASSYSVTADEPQHF | TGTGCCAGCAGTTACTCGGTGACAGCTGACGAGCCCCAGCATTTT
once | TRBJ1-1 | TRBV2 | - | CASGRTADTEAFF | TGTGCCAGCGGCAGGACAGCTGACACTGAAGCTTTCTTT
- | TRBJ2-3 | TRBV24-1 | - | CATSDPDSRADTQYF | TGTGCCACCAGTGACCCAGACAGTCGCGCAGATACGCAGTATTTT
- | TRBJ2-1 | TRBV18 | TRBD1 | CASSPGQGAFEQFF | TGTGCCAGCTCACCGGGACAGGGGGCTTTTGAGCAGTTCTTC
- | TRBJ2-5 | TRBV30 | - | CAWRRGAQETQYF | TGTGCCTGGAGACGGGGGGCTCAAGAGACCCAGTACTTC
- | TRBJ1-5 | TRBV6-2/TRBV6-3 | - | CASSSDRIGTYSNQPQHF | TGTGCCAGCAGCTCTGACAGGATCGGAACCTATAGCAATCAGCCCCAGCATTTT
- | TRBJ1-1 | TRBV3-1/TRBV3-2 | TRBD1 | CASSLRGRTGSAFF | TGTGCCAGCAGCTTGAGGGGCCGGACAGGGAGTGCTTTCTTT
- | TRBJ2-1 | TRBV24-1 | TRBD1 | CATSDLDRDYNEQFF | TGTGCCACCAGTGATTTGGACAGGGACTACAATGAGCAGTTCTTC
- | TRBJ2-5 | TRBV11-2 | TRBD1 | CASSLLVTGTEYQETQYF | TGTGCCAGCAGCTTATTAGTGACCGGGACAGAGTACCAAGAGACCCAGTACTTC
few | TRBJ1-1 | TRBV11-3 | - | CASSPTETEAFF | TGTGCCAGCAGCCCTACAGAAACTGAAGCTTTCTTT
- | TRBJ2-1 | TRBV7-6 | - | CASSPYNEQFF | TGTGCCAGCAGCCCATACAATGAGCAGTTCTTC
- | TRBJ1-1 | TRBV7-9 | TRBD1 | CASSFTTGGMNTEAFF | TGTGCCAGCAGCTTCACGACAGGGGGTATGAACACTGAAGCTTTCTTT
- | TRBJ1-2 | TRBV6-5 | - | CASLGPDRAGGYTF | TGTGCCAGCTTAGGTCCTGATCGGGCGGGTGGCTACACCTTC
- | TRBJ2-7 | TRBV6-5 | TRBD2 | CASYKAGESYEQYF | TGTGCCAGTTACAAAGCGGGGGAGTCCTACGAGCAGTACTTC
- | TRBJ2-7 | TRBV9 | - | CASSVGGGGNEQYF | TGTGCCAGCAGCGTAGGAGGGGGGGGCAACGAGCAGTACTTC